These 3 T cell receptor beta chains were sequenced from one sample in a study of cytomegalovirus exposure and HLA in healthy donors. Some clones are missing from TCRdb's copy, which holds only in-frame ones; the method was immunoSEQ multiplex PCR. The sample has 90,000 or so clones; around 85% are singletons. The sequenced sample consisted of PBMCs. The origin of the receptors is a man aged 18-30 years in good health and CMV-seropositive.

The J gene is TRBJ2-7, the V gene TRBV6-1; 7 bases map to TRBD1. V lost 6 bases and J lost 0; bases outside the gene matches: 5. CDR3 length equals 14 residues. Germline CDR1 reads MNHNS; CDR2 reads SASEGT. CDR3 bases: TGTGCCAGCAGGGTGGACAGGATCTCCTACGAGCAGTACTTC. Translated: CASRVDRISYEQYF.

The genes are TRBV27 and TRBJ2-7, with D possibly TRBD1 on 6 matching bases. Germline loops: CDR1 MNHEY, CDR2 SMNVEV (reference sequence). This CDR3 contains 12 residues. V was trimmed by 6 bases and J by 6 bases, leaving 12 bases between them. The CDR3 loop is CASRTGSLEQYF. Written as DNA, the CDR3 is TGTGCCAGCAGGACAGGCTCGCTCGAGCAGTACTTC.

The CDR3 reads CASSPGQEAYGYTF. The CDR3 DNA is TGTGCCAGCAGTCCGGGACAGGAAGCCTATGGCTACACCTTC. V usage is TRBV28 and J usage is TRBJ1-2, with TRBD1 matching 8 bases. The CDR3 contains 14 residues. Germline V gives CDR1 MDHEN, CDR2 SYDVKM. V was clipped by 5 bases and J by 4 bases; unmatched bases: 6.